These 7 T cell receptor beta chains originate from one sample sequenced in a study of blood T cell repertoires in COVID-19. The protocol was immunoSEQ multiplex PCR, while the TCRdb copy is restricted to in-frame clones and leaves out a portion. The sample lists 100,000 to 150,000 clones, 86% occurring once. The sequenced material came from peripheral blood. These TCRs come from a woman aged 70-85 years with COVID-19, enrolled during active disease.

The chain recombines TRBV19 with TRBJ1-5; 9 bases fit TRBD1. CDR3 length equals 16 residues. Germline V gives CDR1 LNHDA, CDR2 SQIVND (reference sequence). The trim removed 5 bases at V and 4 bases at J, leaving 9 bases unmatched. CDR3 amino acids: CASSATGTGRNQPQHF. The DNA of the CDR3 is TGTGCCAGTAGTGCCACCGGGACAGGGAGAAATCAGCCCCAGCATTTT.

The chain is built from TRBV10-3 and TRBJ2-1; 7 nucleotides match TRBD2. CDR3 size: 15 residues. Trimming removed 4 bases from V and 1 base from J; junction bases left unmatched: 4. Germline V lookup: CDR1 ENHRY, CDR2 SYGVKD. The CDR3 sequence: CAISGRGKSYNEQFF. CDR3 sequence (DNA): TGTGCCATCAGTGGGCGGGGGAAATCCTACAATGAGCAGTTCTTC.

V gene TRBV7-8 combines with J gene TRBJ1-5, with TRBD1 matching over 7 bases. The CDR3 spans 15 residues. Germline lookup yields CDR1 SGHVS and CDR2 FQNEAQ. J was trimmed by 4 bases and V by 4 bases; bases with no gene match: 7. Here the CDR3 reads CASSSRDSPNQPQHF. The CDR3, as DNA: TGTGCCAGCAGCTCCCGGGACAGCCCGAATCAGCCCCAGCATTTT.

This clone was counted only a few times. The rearrangement uses TRBV2 and TRBJ1-3; TRBD1 matches 7 bases. With V trimmed by 4 bases and J by 4 bases, 4 bases remained unmatched. This CDR3 contains 14 residues. Germline V gene data show CDR1 as SNHLY and CDR2 as FYNNEI. CDR3 region: CASSVATGGNTIYF. The CDR3 DNA reads as TGTGCCAGCAGTGTCGCGACAGGGGGAAACACCATATATTTT. The whole variable domain, remainder taken from reference TRBV2 and TRBJ1-3, is EPEVTQTPSHQVTQMGQEVILRCVPISNHLYFYWYRQILGQKVEFLVSFYNNEISEKSEIFDDQFSVERPDGSNFTLKIRSTKLEDSAMYFCASSVATGGNTIYFGEGSWLTVV.

The J gene is TRBJ2-1, the V gene TRBV5-8, with 13 bases identical to TRBD2. The CDR3 extends over 16 amino acids. After removal of 4 bases from V and 8 bases from J, the junction contained 9 bases not matched to a gene. The germline gives CDR1 SGHTS, CDR2 YDEGEE. The CDR3 bases are TGTGCCAGCAGCCTCCGACTAGCGGGGGGAAGGTATGAGCAGTTCTTC. Its protein product is CASSLRLAGGRYEQFF.

This clone was picked up one time. This chain links TRBV6-1 with TRBJ1-1; D might be TRBD1 (5 bases). Germline V lookup: CDR1 MNHNS, CDR2 SASEGT. Trimming left V 3 bases short and J 1 base short, with 12 bases between. There are 15 residues in the CDR3. This CDR3 reads CASSDPGWRNTEAFF. The CDR3 DNA reads as TGTGCCAGCAGTGATCCAGGGTGGAGGAACACTGAAGCTTTCTTT.

V gene TRBV30 combines with J gene TRBJ1-2, with 8 nucleotides matching TRBD1. J was trimmed by 4 bases and V by 0 bases; bases with no gene match: 10. CDR1 is GTSNPN, CDR2 SVGIG, per germline (reference sequence). The length of the CDR3 is 16 residues. The CDR3 DNA reads TGTGCCTGGAGTGTACCCCTGACAGGGGCCCTCTATGGCTACACCTTC. Its translation is CAWSVPLTGALYGYTF.